The clone carrying this T cell receptor (beta chain) was recorded many times. Its antigen is undetermined. TCR beta CDR3 regions were amplified from RNA. The primer set for the first-round RT-PCR of the TCR CDR3 was HTBI. TCRdb analysed the multiplex PCR reads with MiXCR anew, one entry per CDR3 protein. The sample records some 250,000 distinct CDR3 sequences, about 14% being singletons. The data belong to a study of T cells in Graves' hyperthyroidism and ophthalmopathy. The CDR3 loop spans 16 amino acids. Per germline, CDR1 SGDLS and CDR2 YYNGEE. V shed 0 bases and J 2 bases; nucleotides not matched to a gene: 4. Overall study findings and caveats: Most clonotypes expanded in thyroid above 0.001 were likewise present in blood.

Patients were excluded because of uncontrolled infection, other autoimmune disease, pregnancy or lactation. The study based diagnoses on clinical symptoms, serum thyroxine and TRAb, thyroid ultrasound and orbital computed tomography. 10 ml of fresh peripheral blood supplied the PBMCs. The sequence came from a woman aged 40 to 50 with Graves' hyperthyroidism that later progressed to Graves' ophthalmopathy. The chain carries TRBV9 and TRBJ2-7; 11 nucleotides match TRBD2. Sequencing was done on a sample of blood. CDR3 in DNA: TGTGCCAGCAGCGTAGGAATAGCGGGAGGGCCCTACGAGCAGTACTTC. This gives the protein CASSVGIAGGPYEQYF.